The 9 T cell receptor beta chains reported below all come from one sample, sequenced in a study of GPR56 and killer-like receptors on CD4 memory cells. TCRdb re-called the reads and gives one entry per CDR3 protein, without DNA. The sample data list about 2,400 distinct CDR3 sequences. Sorting by FACS used killer cell lectin-like receptor and GPR56 expression to define five CD4+ populations. The source material was memory CD4+ T cells from blood. These receptors came from a human donor in good health.

The chain links TRBV25-1 to TRBJ1-3; TCRdb's assignment of TRBD1 cannot be checked, as there is no DNA. CDR1 and CDR2 (germline): MGHDK, SYGVNS. The CDR3 is 17 amino acids. The CDR3 is CASSEYRPGVFGNTIYF.

The V gene is TRBV5-4, the J gene TRBJ2-7; TCRdb indicates TRBD1, and absent DNA this call remains unverified. Germline V gene lookup returns CDR1 SGHNT and CDR2 YYREEE (reference sequence). This CDR3 is 15 amino acids long. CDR3 region: CASSLSGGTGVEQYF.

This clonotype is identified as medium-sized from frequency. This sequence joins TRBV5-6 and TRBJ1-2. CDR1 is SGHDT, CDR2 YYEEEE, per germline. The CDR3 runs to 15 residues. The CDR3 loop reads CASSLFQGRNYGYTF. Full variable domain (outside the CDR3, taken from reference TRBV5-6 and TRBJ1-2): DAGVTQSPTHLIKTRGQQVTLRCSPKSGHDTVSWYQQALGQGPQFIFQYYEEEERQRGNFPDRFSGHQFPNYSSELNVNALLLGDSALYLCASSLFQGRNYGYTFGSGTRLTVV.

This chain connects TRBV6-1 to TRBJ1-6. The V gene's germline CDR1 is MNHNS and CDR2 SASEGT. The CDR3 spans 16 residues. The CDR3 sequence is CASRGQKIAGGSPLHF.

Its frequency marks this clonotype as medium-sized. The rearrangement uses TRBV28 and TRBJ2-7. This CDR3 spans 11 amino acids. The germline V gene encodes CDR1 MDHEN and CDR2 SYDVKM. The CDR3 is CASSGASEQYF.

This clonotype is labeled medium-sized based on frequency. The V call is TRBV28, the J call TRBJ1-5. The length of the CDR3 is 11 residues. Germline-derived CDR1 and CDR2 are MDHEN and SYDVKM. This CDR3 reads CASSTGQPQHF. The entire variable domain, with the rest obtained from reference TRBV28 and TRBJ1-5, is as follows: DVKVTQSSRYLVKRTGEKVFLECVQDMDHENMFWYRQDPGLGLRLIYFSYDVKMKEKGDIPEGYSVSREKKERFSLILESASTNQTSMYLCASSTGQPQHFGDGTRLSIL.

Considering frequency, this clonotype is medium-sized. The chain carries TRBV28 and TRBJ2-3; the TCRdb D gene call, TRBD2, has no DNA to confirm it. The CDR3 has 18 residues. The germline V gene encodes CDR1 MDHEN and CDR2 SYDVKM. The CDR3 sequence is CASSRSMGREISTDTQYF.

This chain joins TRBV27 and TRBJ2-7; the D call of TRBD1 rests on TCRdb alone, since no DNA is present to check it. The germline gives CDR1 MNHEY, CDR2 SMNVEV (reference sequence). CDR3 length: 15 residues. The CDR3: CASSLDRDNHRGQYF.

The J gene is TRBJ1-6, the V gene TRBV4-1. CDR3 length: 17 amino acids. The germline gives CDR1 MGHRA, CDR2 YSYEKL. This chain's CDR3 is CASHSLGRGEGNSPLHF.